This entry describes one T cell receptor (beta chain). Profiling relied on immunoSEQ multiplex PCR, and the TCRdb table lists in-frame clones only, not all of them. The sample consists of around 58,000 clones, around 87% of them appearing once. These data are taken from a study of OX40 agonist ivuxolimab in advanced cancers. V was trimmed by 0 bases and J by 7 bases, leaving 9 bases between them. Per germline, CDR1 MGHRA and CDR2 YSYEKL. The CDR3 is 14 residues long. This clonotype was sampled from an adult with an advanced solid tumor such as melanoma, head and neck, liver or kidney cancer. The specimen was CD4+ or CD8+ T cells sorted from blood, collected in a trial of the OX40 agonist ivuxolimab. J is TRBJ2-2 and V is TRBV4-1; D gene uncertain. Here the CDR3 DNA reads TGCGCCAGCAGCCAAGAGAGGTACTACGGGGAGCTGTTTTTT. Translation: CASSQERYYGELFF.